These 25 T cell receptor beta chains came from one sample sequenced in a study of blood T cell repertoires in COVID-19 (dated by TCRdb to about 2020). Preparation of the library involved the immunoSEQ multiplex PCR assay. Entries here come from immuneACCESS through TCRdb and include only in-frame sequences with V and J called. Some clones fail to appear in such tables; in the studies checked, an unresolved V gene covers under half of the shortfall, and the cause of the remainder is unknown. The sample profile shows hundreds of thousands of clones; approximately 91% of them were found once. The top ten clonotypes cover around 7.9% of the sample. The sample was peripheral blood. The origin of the receptors is a woman aged 70-85 years with COVID-19, enrolled during active disease.

This chain's CDR3 is CASSVASAGSEAFF. DNA of the CDR3: TGTGCCAGCAGCGTAGCTTCGGCAGGGTCCGAAGCTTTCTTT. The gene calls are TRBV9 and TRBJ1-1, with TRBD1 as a possible D gene (5 bases). This CDR3 has 14 residues. Germline CDR1 reads SGDLS; CDR2 reads YYNGEE. The ends were cut back, 0 bases at V and 8 bases at J, with 14 bases in the middle.

Only a few counts were recorded for this clone. The chain carries TRBV3-1 (or the pseudogene TRBV3-2) and TRBJ1-1, with 8 bases lining up with TRBD1. The CDR3 loop spans 13 amino acids. In germline, CDR1 is LGHDT, CDR2 YNNKEL (reference sequence). V gave up 0 bases and J gave up 8 bases; unmatched junction bases: 2. The CDR3 coding sequence is TGTGCCAGCAGCCAAGATAGGACAGGGGAAGCTTTCTTT. As protein: CASSQDRTGEAFF.

This clone was detected only a few times. J is TRBJ1-2 and V is TRBV7-8; D might be TRBD1 (5 bases). Trimming removed 3 bases from V and 0 bases from J, with 14 bases in between. Per germline, CDR1 SGHVS and CDR2 FQNEAQ. The CDR3 runs to 16 residues. In nucleotides, the CDR3 is TGTGCCAGCAGCTTCCGGCAGGGACTACCTAACTATGGCTACACCTTC. Translation gives CASSFRQGLPNYGYTF. Together with reference TRBV7-8 and TRBJ1-2, the CDR3 gives the full variable domain: GAGVSQSPRYKVAKRGQDVALRCDPISGHVSLFWYQQALGQGPEFLTYFQNEAQLDKSGLPSDRFFAERPEGSVSTLKIQRTQQEDSAVYLCASSFRQGLPNYGYTFGSGTRLTVV.

This chain links TRBV2 with TRBJ2-5, with 8 bases lining up with TRBD2. The germline V gene has CDR1 SNHLY and CDR2 FYNNEI. CDR3 length: 17 amino acids. The V and J ends lost 7 bases and 5 bases, in that order; junction bases with no gene match: 18. As DNA, the CDR3 is TGTGCCAGCATCAGAAACTTAGCGGGGACCCGGGGTGAGACCCAGTACTTC. It translates to CASIRNLAGTRGETQYF. Variable domain in full (rest from reference TRBV2 and TRBJ2-5): EPEVTQTPSHQVTQMGQEVILRCVPISNHLYFYWYRQILGQKVEFLVSFYNNEISEKSEIFDDQFSVERPDGSNFTLKIRSTKLEDSAMYFCASIRNLAGTRGETQYFGPGTRLLVL.

J is TRBJ1-6 and V is TRBV12-5; 8 bases are shared with TRBD1. The CDR3 length is 17 residues. Germline V gene lookup returns CDR1 LGHNT and CDR2 FRNRAP. The trim removed 5 bases at V and 3 bases at J, leaving 9 bases unmatched. The CDR3 DNA sequence: TGTGCTAGTGGTCCCCTGGACAGGGCCGGCTATAATTCACCCCTCCACTTT. Its translation is CASGPLDRAGYNSPLHF.

V usage is TRBV19 and J usage is TRBJ2-6, with 10 bases lining up with TRBD1. V was clipped by 5 bases and J by 2 bases; unmatched bases: 6. The CDR3 length is 17 residues. CDR1 is LNHDA and CDR2 is SQIVND in the germline V gene (reference sequence). The CDR3 coding sequence is TGTGCCAGTAGTGGAGTGACAGGGGGCACTGGGGCCAACGTCCTGACTTTC. As protein: CASSGVTGGTGANVLTF.

The gene calls are TRBV2 and TRBJ2-1; a weak D match, TRBD1 (6 bases). The CDR3 contains 15 residues. Germline CDR1 and CDR2: SNHLY and FYNNEI. V was shortened by 7 bases and J by 3 bases, with 16 bases between the two germline ends. CDR3 in DNA: TGTGCCAGCACGCAGGGGACGGGAAACTACAATGAGCAGTTCTTC. Translating gives CASTQGTGNYNEQFF.

This sequence joins TRBV6-2 or TRBV6-3 and TRBJ2-2; 15 nucleotides match TRBD2. Germline V lookup: CDR1 MNHEY, CDR2 SVGEGT. The ends lost 4 bases at V and 6 bases at J; junction bases unmatched: 15. The CDR3 spans 20 residues. CDR3 DNA sequence: TGTGCCAGCAGTTTCCTACCCTGGACTAGCGGGGGGGCCAACGCCGGGGAGCTGTTTTTT. It translates to CASSFLPWTSGGANAGELFF.

The chain carries TRBV9 and TRBJ1-2; 9 bases fit TRBD1. The CDR3 loop spans 16 amino acids. The germline gives CDR1 SGDLS, CDR2 YYNGEE. The V gene end was trimmed by 4 bases and the J gene end by 3 bases; junction bases not matched to a gene: 10. CDR3 in DNA: TGTGCCAGCAGCCCAGAGGACAGGGGAACTTACTATGGCTACACCTTC. Translation: CASSPEDRGTYYGYTF.

The chain recombines TRBV6-5 with TRBJ1-1, with D perhaps TRBD1 (6 bases). The germline V gene encodes CDR1 MNHEY and CDR2 SVGAGI. The CDR3 consists of 13 residues. V lost 5 bases to trimming and J lost 12 bases, with 19 bases between them. The CDR3 nucleotides read TGTGCCAGCAGTCCCTCAGGGGCATTCACACCTTTCTTT. This sequence encodes CASSPSGAFTPFF.

This clone was recorded once. The chain carries TRBV6-6 and TRBJ1-3; no clear D. Germline V gene data show CDR1 as MNHNY and CDR2 as SVGAGI (reference sequence). The V end was cut by 8 bases, the J end by 6 bases, with 5 bases between. This CDR3 comprises 10 residues. The CDR3 DNA reads as TGTGCCAGCCAGTTAAACACCATATATTTT. Its protein product is CASQLNTIYF.

The V and J genes are TRBV9 and TRBJ1-3, with TRBD1 identical over 8 bases. Losses at the gene ends were 3 bases for V and 1 base for J; bases not matched to a gene: 6. Germline loops: CDR1 SGDLS, CDR2 YYNGEE. The CDR3 spans 16 residues. Written as DNA, the CDR3 is TGTGCCAGCAGCGGACACAGGGGGTCATCTGGAAACACCATATATTTT. This codes for CASSGHRGSSGNTIYF.

The CDR3 DNA sequence: TGTGCCAGCACCCCCCGGACCGGGGAGCTGTTTTTT. As protein: CASTPRTGELFF. This sequence joins TRBV12-3 or TRBV12-4 and TRBJ2-2; D gene unclear. V lost 7 bases, J lost 5 bases, and 8 bases lay in between. This CDR3 comprises 12 residues.

The chain couples TRBV5-1 to TRBJ2-7; TRBD1 matches at 7 bases. This CDR3 region has 14 residues. The V gene's germline CDR1 is SGHRS and CDR2 YFSETQ. The J segment lost 4 bases and the V segment lost 0 bases, leaving 4 bases of the junction unmatched. The CDR3 DNA follows: TGCGCCAGCAGCTTGGAGGGGGCGGCGTACGAGCAGTACTTC. Translating it yields CASSLEGAAYEQYF.

This clone was picked up one time. The chain joins TRBV30 to TRBJ2-1, with unresolved D. The CDR3 sequence is 12 residues long. Germline-derived CDR1 and CDR2 are GTSNPN and SVGIG (reference sequence). V shed 0 bases and J shed 7 bases, with 7 bases lying between them. For the CDR3, the DNA is TGTGCCTGGAGTGTTTATAGAAATGAGCAGTTCTTC. Protein: CAWSVYRNEQFF.

The rearrangement links TRBV28 to TRBJ1-3; D possibly corresponds to TRBD1 (5 bases). Trimming removed 0 bases from V and 6 bases from J, with 15 bases in between. Germline V gene lookup returns CDR1 MDHEN and CDR2 SYDVKM. The CDR3 contains 16 residues. The CDR3 DNA reads TGTGCCAGCAGTTTATGGGCAGGGAGGTTAGAAAACACCATATATTTT. This codes for CASSLWAGRLENTIYF.

The chain couples TRBV10-2 to TRBJ1-2; 8 nucleotides line up with TRBD1. CDR1 WSHSY and CDR2 SAAADI come from the germline V gene. Trimming removed 4 bases from V and 2 bases from J; junction bases left unmatched: 9. The CDR3 runs 16 residues. In nucleotides, the CDR3 is TGCGCCAGCAGTGGGTCAGGGGGCCATCCCAACTATGGCTACACCTTC. Translating it yields CASSGSGGHPNYGYTF.

Only one count was recorded for this clone. The V call is TRBV19, the J call TRBJ2-7; 7 bases match TRBD2. V trimming: 0 bases; J trimming: 2 bases; junction bases outside the gene matches: 1. This CDR3 region has 14 residues. Germline V gives CDR1 LNHDA, CDR2 SQIVND (reference sequence). The CDR3 loop is CASSIDSGPYEQYF. CDR3 DNA sequence: TGTGCCAGTAGTATAGATAGCGGGCCCTACGAGCAGTACTTC.

The rearrangement uses TRBV9 and TRBJ2-7; 11 bases agree with TRBD2. The CDR3 is made up of 14 amino acids. Germline V lookup: CDR1 SGDLS, CDR2 YYNGEE. After removal of 4 bases from V and 2 bases from J, the junction contained 2 bases not matched to a gene. Written as DNA, the CDR3 is TGTGCCAGCAGCCGTAGCGGGGGGGCCTACGAGCAGTACTTC. As protein: CASSRSGGAYEQYF.

The gene calls are TRBV5-6 and TRBJ1-1, with TRBD1 matching 7 bases. From germline, CDR1 is SGHDT and CDR2 YYEEEE. V shed 2 bases and J 5 bases; nucleotides not matched to a gene: 6. The CDR3 is 14 amino acids. Written as DNA, the CDR3 is TGTGCCAGCAGCTTACAGGGGCGTTTTACTGAAGCTTTCTTT. Translated, it gives CASSLQGRFTEAFF.

This chain uses TRBV19 with TRBJ2-7; 9 bases are shared with TRBD2. Germline trimming cut 6 bases from V and 3 bases from J; bases unmatched to any gene: 9. Per the germline V gene, CDR1 is LNHDA and CDR2 is SQIVND (reference sequence). This CDR3 comprises 15 residues. CDR3 region: CASRYSGGPFYEQYF. In DNA form, the CDR3 reads TGTGCCAGTAGATATAGCGGGGGACCTTTCTACGAGCAGTACTTC.

There are a few counts of this clone. The chain links TRBV7-9 to TRBJ1-2; no clear D gene. Per the germline V gene, CDR1 is SEHNR and CDR2 is FQNEAQ (reference sequence). The CDR3 totals 11 residues. The V end was cut by 8 bases, the J end by 5 bases, with 9 bases between. CDR3 sequence: CASSAGYGYTF. For the CDR3, the DNA is TGTGCCAGCTCCGCCGGGTATGGCTACACCTTC. The complete variable domain, with remaining parts taken from reference TRBV7-9 and TRBJ1-2, reads DTGVSQNPRHKITKRGQNVTFRCDPISEHNRLYWYRQTLGQGPEFLTYFQNEAQLEKSRLLSDRFSAERPKGSFSTLEIQRTEQGDSAMYLCASSAGYGYTFGSGTRLTVV.

This chain joins TRBV2 and TRBJ1-2; 8 bases map to TRBD1. CDR3 length equals 16 residues. The V segment lost 3 bases and the J segment 0 bases; nucleotides outside the gene matches: 6. Germline-derived CDR1 and CDR2 are SNHLY and FYNNEI. CDR3 sequence reads: CASSDLDREANYGYTF. DNA for the CDR3: TGTGCCAGCAGTGACCTGGACAGGGAAGCTAACTATGGCTACACCTTC.

V gene TRBV2 combines with J gene TRBJ1-2; a possible D gene is TRBD1 (6 bases). There are 14 residues in the CDR3. CDR1 is SNHLY, CDR2 FYNNEI, per germline. Trimming left V 7 bases short and J 5 bases short, with 17 bases between. This CDR3 is CASKARTDYYGYTF. CDR3 nucleotides: TGTGCCAGCAAGGCTCGGACAGATTATTATGGCTACACCTTC. Using reference TRBV2 and TRBJ1-2 for the parts outside the CDR3, the full variable domain is EPEVTQTPSHQVTQMGQEVILRCVPISNHLYFYWYRQILGQKVEFLVSFYNNEISEKSEIFDDQFSVERPDGSNFTLKIRSTKLEDSAMYFCASKARTDYYGYTFGSGTRLTVV.

This clone was seen only once. Different DNA sequences within this sample yield the same CDR3. The chain recombines TRBV28 with TRBJ1-5; D gene unclear. Germline CDR1 and CDR2: MDHEN and SYDVKM. The CDR3 extends over 14 amino acids. Trimming shortened V by 5 bases and J by 1 base, and 9 bases separated the two germline ends. This CDR3 is CASSPGGSNQPQHF. CDR3 sequence (DNA): TGTGCCAGCAGTCCTGGAGGGAGCAATCAGCCCCAGCATTTT.